This T cell receptor beta chain was sequenced during a study of technical replicates of blood from a handful of donors. The data were produced by immunoSEQ multiplex PCR, yet TCRdb's version contains in-frame clones alone and is incomplete. The table has 98,000 or so clones, about 96% seen once. V was trimmed by 2 bases and J by 7 bases, leaving 17 bases between them. The CDR3 length is 15 residues. The germline V gene has CDR1 MNHEY and CDR2 SVGAGI. This chain joins TRBV6-5 and TRBJ2-5; possibly TRBD1 for D (6 bases). This TCR was recovered from a human donor in good health. Sample: T cells isolated from PBMCs. CDR3 region: CASSYLSQGRMTQYF. In nucleotides, the CDR3 is TGTGCCAGCAGTTACCTATCACAGGGTCGGATGACCCAGTACTTC.